Given below is one T cell receptor beta chain in context. The data derive from a study of OX40 agonist ivuxolimab in advanced cancers. Sampling times: baseline, cycle 4 day 1, cycle 7 day 1. The V gene end was trimmed by 4 bases and the J gene end by 8 bases; junction bases not matched to a gene: 8. This CDR3 is 13 amino acids long. The germline gives CDR1 SGHRS, CDR2 YFSETQ. Only in-frame clones appear in the TCRdb table, and some are missing; sequencing was by immunoSEQ multiplex PCR. This sample yields around 68,000 clones, of which more than 80% are seen a single time; approximately 1.1% belongs to the top ten.

The chain joins TRBV5-1 to TRBJ1-2, with TRBD1 matching 7 bases. This receptor was obtained from an adult with an advanced solid tumor such as melanoma, head and neck, liver or kidney cancer. The input for sequencing was CD4+ or CD8+ T cells sorted from blood, taken in a trial of the OX40 agonist ivuxolimab. For the CDR3, the DNA is TGCGCCAGCAGCCCTGAGGGGGCAGGAGGCTACACCTTC. Protein: CASSPEGAGGYTF. Combining the CDR3 with reference TRBV5-1 and TRBJ1-2 gives the whole variable domain KAGVTQTPRYLIKTRGQQVTLSCSPISGHRSVSWYQQTPGQGLQFLFEYFSETQRNKGNFPGRFSGRQFSNSRSEMNVSTLELGDSALYLCASSPEGAGGYTFGSGTRLTVV.